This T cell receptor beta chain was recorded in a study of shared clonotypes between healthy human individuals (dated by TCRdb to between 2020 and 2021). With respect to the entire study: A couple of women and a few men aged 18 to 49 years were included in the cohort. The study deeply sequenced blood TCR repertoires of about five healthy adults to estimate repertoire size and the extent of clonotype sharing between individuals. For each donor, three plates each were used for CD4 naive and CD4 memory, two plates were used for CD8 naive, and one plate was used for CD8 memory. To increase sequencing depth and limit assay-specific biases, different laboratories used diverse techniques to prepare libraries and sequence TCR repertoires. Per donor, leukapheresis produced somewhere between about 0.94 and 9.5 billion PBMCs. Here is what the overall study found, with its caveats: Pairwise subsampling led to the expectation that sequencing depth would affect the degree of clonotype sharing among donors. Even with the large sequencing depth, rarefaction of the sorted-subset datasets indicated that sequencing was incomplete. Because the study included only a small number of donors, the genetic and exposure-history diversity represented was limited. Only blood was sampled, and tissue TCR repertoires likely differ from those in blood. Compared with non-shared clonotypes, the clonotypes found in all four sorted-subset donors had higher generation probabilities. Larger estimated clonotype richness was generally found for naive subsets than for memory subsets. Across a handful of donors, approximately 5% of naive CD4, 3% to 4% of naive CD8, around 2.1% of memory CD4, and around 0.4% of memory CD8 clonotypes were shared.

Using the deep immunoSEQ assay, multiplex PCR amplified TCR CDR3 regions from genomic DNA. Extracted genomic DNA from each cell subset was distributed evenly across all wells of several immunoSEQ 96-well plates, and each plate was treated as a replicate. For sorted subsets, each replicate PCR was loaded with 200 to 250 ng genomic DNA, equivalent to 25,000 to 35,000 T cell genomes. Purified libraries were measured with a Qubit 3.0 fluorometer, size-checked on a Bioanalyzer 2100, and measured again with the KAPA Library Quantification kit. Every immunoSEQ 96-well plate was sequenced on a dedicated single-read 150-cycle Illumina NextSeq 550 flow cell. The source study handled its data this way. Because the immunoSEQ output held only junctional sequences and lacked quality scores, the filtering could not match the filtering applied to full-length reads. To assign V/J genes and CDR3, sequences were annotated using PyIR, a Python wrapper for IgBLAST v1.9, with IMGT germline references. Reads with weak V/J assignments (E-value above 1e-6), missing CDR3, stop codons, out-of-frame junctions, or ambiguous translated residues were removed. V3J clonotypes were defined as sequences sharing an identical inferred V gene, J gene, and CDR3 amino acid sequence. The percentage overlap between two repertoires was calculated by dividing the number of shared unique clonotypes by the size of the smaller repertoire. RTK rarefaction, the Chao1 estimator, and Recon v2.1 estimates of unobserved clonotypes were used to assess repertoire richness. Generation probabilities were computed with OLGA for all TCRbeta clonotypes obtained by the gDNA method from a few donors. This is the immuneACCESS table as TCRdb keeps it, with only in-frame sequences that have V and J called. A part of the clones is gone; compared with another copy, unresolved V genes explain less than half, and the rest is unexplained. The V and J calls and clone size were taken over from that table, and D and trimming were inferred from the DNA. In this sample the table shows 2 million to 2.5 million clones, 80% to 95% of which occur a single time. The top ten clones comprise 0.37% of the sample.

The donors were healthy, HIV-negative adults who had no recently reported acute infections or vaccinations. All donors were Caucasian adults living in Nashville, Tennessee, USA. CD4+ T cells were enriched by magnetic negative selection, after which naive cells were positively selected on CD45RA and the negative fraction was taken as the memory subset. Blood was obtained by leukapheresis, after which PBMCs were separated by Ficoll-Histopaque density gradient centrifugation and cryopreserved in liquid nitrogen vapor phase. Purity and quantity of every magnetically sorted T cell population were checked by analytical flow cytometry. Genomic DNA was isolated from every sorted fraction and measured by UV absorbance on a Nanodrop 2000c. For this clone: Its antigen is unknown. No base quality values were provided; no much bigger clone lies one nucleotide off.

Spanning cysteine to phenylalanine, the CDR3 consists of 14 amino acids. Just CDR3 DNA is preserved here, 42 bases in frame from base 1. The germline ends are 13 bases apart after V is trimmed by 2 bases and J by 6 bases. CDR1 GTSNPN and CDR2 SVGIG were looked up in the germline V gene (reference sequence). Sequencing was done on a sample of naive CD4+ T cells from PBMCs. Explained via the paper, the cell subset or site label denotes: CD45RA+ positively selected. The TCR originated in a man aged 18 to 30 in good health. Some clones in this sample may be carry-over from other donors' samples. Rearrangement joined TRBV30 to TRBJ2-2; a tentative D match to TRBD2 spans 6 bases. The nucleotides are TGTGCCTGGAGTACGGGACTCCCGGCCGGGGAGCTGTTTTTT. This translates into CAWSTGLPAGELFF.